This paragraph covers one T cell receptor (beta chain) sequence. Its antigen remains undetermined. One base away there is no much larger clone; base qualities are not given. CDR3 length: 14 amino acids, cysteine to phenylalanine. Left in the record is the CDR3 DNA by itself, 42 bases read in frame from the first base. V loses 6 bases at its end and J loses 6 bases; junction bases beyond the gene matches: 5. From a lookup of the germline V gene (reference sequence), CDR1 and CDR2 are MNHEY and SMNVEV. Library generation was performed with the immunoSEQ multiplex PCR assay. For the multiplex PCR, a mixture combining 60 forward primers for TCR Vbeta segments and 13 reverse primers for TCR Jbeta segments was used. The CDR3 region of rearranged TCR beta genes was amplified from genomic DNA by a multiplex PCR assay. The amplified TCR beta libraries were sequenced on the Illumina HiSeq System as 87-base-pair reads. The source study handled its data this way. Across the 600 to 700 repertoires, a later analysis counted 80 million or so unique TCR beta chains, around 11 million of which were shared by at least two donors. Raw reads were error-corrected and collapsed into unique sequences by a nearest-neighbor algorithm in which closely related sequences were merged to remove PCR and sequencing errors. V, D and J gene segments were assigned by aligning CDR3 sequences to IMGT reference sequences. For a sequence to be retained, a match of at least six nucleotides was required to both a V gene segment and a J gene segment. Rearrangements were called productive when the CDR3 lacked stop codons and stayed in frame with V and J; all others were non-productive. Following IMGT convention, CDR3 was defined as the stretch from the second conserved V-encoded cysteine up to the conserved J-encoded phenylalanine. The earlier analysis of 587 of the donors excluded any sequence lacking an unambiguous match to a single V gene segment. In an earlier analysis of 587 of the donors, V segments were called functional above 56.7% productive rearrangements and were called segregating when the between-donor standard deviation exceeded 5%. To diagnose cytomegalovirus status from the catalog of TCR beta chain sequences, a statistical classification framework was built. A later analysis assigned V and J genes by comparing TCR nucleotide sequences with IMGT/GENE-DB human TR gene sequences. The TCRdist pipeline was used in a later analysis to assign CDR3 sequences and most-parsimonious VDJ recombination scenarios. In a later analysis, every TCR beta chain was defined by the combination of its CDR3 amino acid sequence and its V-gene family, and reads without a unique V-gene family were dropped. In a later analysis, around 650 highly shared, low-generation-probability nucleotide sequences were removed to address suspected cross-contamination and a sequencing artifact. In a later analysis, a clonal expansion index was calculated for each public chain from normalized within-repertoire ranks of inferred template counts. A later analysis computed generation probabilities with a VDJ recombination model fitted to out-of-frame rearrangements, and checked the results against IGoR. Hypergeometric tests were used in a later analysis to score TCR-TCR, TCR-HLA and TCR-CMV co-occurrence, with a repertoire-size bias correction applied to the TCR pairs. A later analysis estimated false discovery rates by permuting HLA or CMV assignments 20 times. In a later analysis, co-occurring TCRs were grouped using DBSCAN, with TCRdist sequence similarity added in when clustering inside HLA-allele-positive subsets. Repertoires with fewer than 30,000 or more than 120,000 public chains were left out of co-occurrence clustering, as were five repertoires with anomalous nucleotide sharing. TCRdb took this table from immuneACCESS and kept in-frame rearrangements with V and J called. Such tables lack part of the clones; where checked against another copy, unresolved V genes explain under half of the gap, and the rest is unexplained. V and J calls plus clone size are reproduced from that table; the DNA served to infer D and trimming. The sample contains 120,000 to 150,000 clones, roughly 80% of them found a single time. The leading ten clones occupy more than 0.75% of the sample.

In total, over 600 healthy bone marrow donors made up the cohort. At the time of sampling, all cohort members were nominally healthy, though unrecorded immune exposures were likely present. The donor was CMV seronegative and was included in the group of 352 seronegative cohort members. Every donor gave a peripheral blood sample, and the peripheral blood mononuclear cells from that sample were used for TCR beta sequencing. The Qiagen DNeasy Blood Extraction Kit was used to extract genomic DNA from the blood cell samples. These data belong to a study of cytomegalovirus exposure and HLA in healthy donors (dated by TCRdb to 2016 to 2017). With respect to the entire study: According to an earlier analysis of several hundred of the donors, about 179 million T cells yielded 117 million unique TCR beta sequences and approximately 300 Gb of sequence data. Roughly 300 gigabases of sequencing data and around 85 million unique TCR sequences made up an early release that covered under 750 HLA-typed donors. The genetic ancestry cluster associated with self-reported Caucasian donors included 65% to 90% of the roughly 360 genotyped donors. The study aimed to test whether signatures of past pathogen exposure could be identified by cataloging public T cell receptors. The study used immunosequencing to profile the T cell repertoires of 666 subjects and linked those repertoires to cytomegalovirus serostatus. Along with the roughly 700-subject first cohort, a separate validation cohort of over a hundred different subjects was used. To predict cytomegalovirus infection status, the study combined high-throughput TCR immunosequencing, statistical association of individual TCRs with disease status, and machine learning. In a later analysis, previously published TCR beta repertoires from hundreds of donors were re-analyzed and high-resolution HLA genotyping was added so that TCR occurrence patterns could be studied. In the later analysis, no new phenotypic data were used to find candidate immune exposures; instead, reliance was placed on TCR beta sequences and their occurrence across donors. An earlier analysis of several hundred of the donors used high-throughput TCR beta sequencing to judge whether each TCR beta V gene segment behaved as functional or pseudogenic. Donor age, sex, ethnicity and CMV serostatus were compiled together with the repertoire data. In a later genetic analysis, genome-wide SNP genotypes for about three fifths of the 666 donors were used, and that subset was treated as a discovery cohort. All discovery cohort repertoires had been generated using a single sequencing platform. HLA typing covered class I and class II loci at four-digit resolution. Typing coverage differed by locus: A, B, C, DRB1 and DQB1 were typed in about 620-630 donors, DQA1 in 522, DPA1 in 606, and DPB1 in 400 to 490. Four to six DR-DQ haplotypes were handled as single units for association and clustering, since linkage in the cohort was strong. Among some 400 genotyped donors of the cohort, an average of 235,054 unique TCR beta nucleotide sequences were sequenced per donor, about a sixth of them non-productive.

Results the study describes overall, beyond this receptor: Correlated functional status among segregating V segments might reflect linkage disequilibrium, but an unknown experimental factor could not be ruled out. Most TCR sequences were observed very rarely across donors, whereas some public TCRs were present in many individuals. A later analysis found that TCR association rates varied across HLA loci, with DRB1 alleles showing the most associated TCRs and HLA-C alleles the fewest. Broadly in line with IMGT annotations, most TCR beta V segments showed up in productive rearrangements about 87% or about 30% of the time in an earlier analysis of around 600 of the donors. It was suggested by the authors that the approach could potentially be generalized to other disease states and immunological phenotypes. According to a later analysis, parvovirus B19, influenza, CMV and Epstein-Barr virus appeared linked to several top co-occurrence clusters. Because the 87-base-pair reads could not distinguish some IMGT-functional V segments, including TRBV6-2 and TRBV6-3, those segments were excluded. In vitro tests confirmed that a few of the cytomegalovirus-associated TCR beta chains recognize cytomegalovirus antigens. A later genetic analysis associated a missense DCLRE1C variant with V-gene and J-gene trimming of TCR beta chains, and an independent cohort replicated the association. Because counts were too low, seventeen rarely observed V segments, including chromosome 9 orphons, were left out of the earlier analysis of 587 of the donors. Compared with the approximately 720-donor mean, donors in an Asian-associated ancestry cluster had fewer N-insertions in productive TCRs, according to a later genetic analysis. A further reported finding was that TCR beta sequences accurately predicted the HLA-A and HLA-B alleles for most subjects in the first cohort. In this cohort, only TCR beta chains were sequenced, and detectable features were limited by the absence of alpha or paired-chain data. Most CMV-associated TCR beta chains appeared to be HLA-restricted in a later analysis, and the HLA associations seemed to be driven largely by CMV exposure. In a later analysis, HLA-associated TCR beta chains showed more clonal expansion and lower generation probabilities than non-associated chains that were equally common. When HLA alleles, especially DR and DQ, strongly co-occurred, TCR associations were difficult to assign to individual alleles. Sequencing depth was assumed to be roughly uniform across donors in the presence/absence analyses, though that assumption may not hold. The classifier was reported to diagnose cytomegalovirus status with high specificity and sensitivity in both the original and validation cohorts. CMV serostatus was the only immune exposure information available for the cohort. Specific HLA alleles were associated with 15,000 to 20,000 TCR beta sequences at a false discovery rate of 0.05 in a later analysis. In the study, around 160 TCR beta chains were listed as associated with cytomegalovirus. A group of highly shared sequence variants was considered likely to be a technical artifact of the sequencing pipeline. HLA typing was unavailable for some donors at each locus, so association tests used only the typed subset.

The sequence came from a man younger than 30 in good health and CMV-seronegative. This chain is built from TRBV27 and TRBJ1-6, with 7 middle bases fitting TRBD1. Sequencing was performed on PBMCs. In nucleotides, the sequence is TGTGCCAGCAGGACACAGGGGTTTAATTCACCCCTCCACTTT. It translates to CASRTQGFNSPLHF.